This T cell receptor (beta chain) was retrieved from a study of CD8+CD57+ T cells in acquired aplastic anemia listed by TCRdb under 2018. In terms of the full investigation: On average, sorted CD4+ and CD8+ cells yielded around 3.5 ug of extracted DNA, with a range of about 0.17 to 27.4 ug. A CD8+CD57+ expansion meant a frequency higher than the mean frequency seen in healthy subjects.

Patients chosen for sequencing had shown expansion of CD8+CD57+ cells by flow cytometry. Every patient had severe acquired aplastic anemia, diagnosed using the International Study of Aplastic Anemia and Agranulocytosis and Camitta criteria. No patient had received any therapy when blood was sampled. TCR repertoires of sorted CD4+ and CD8+ blood T cells from severe aplastic anemia patients and healthy subjects were deep-sequenced in the study. In the USA, patient enrollment took place under clinicaltrials.gov protocols 00001620, 01623167, 00001397, 00071045, 00081523 and 00961064. Ficoll-Paque density gradient centrifugation was used to isolate peripheral blood mononuclear cells. Before DNA extraction, CD4+ and CD8+ T cells were sorted with FACS or magnetic beads. CDR1 and CDR2 are read off the germline V gene as SGHVS and FNYEAQ. There are 14 amino acids in the CDR3, from cysteine to phenylalanine inclusive. The CDR3 DNA has 42 bases and is translated from base 1. V loses 5 bases, J loses 0 bases, and the germline ends lie 10 bases apart.

This clonotype came up once. Its antigen remains undetermined. It has no much larger one-base neighbor in the sample; base qualities were not kept. A read on its own is weak evidence. Overall study results and their limits: Patients and healthy controls showed no significant difference in CD8+ Simpson's diversity (P=0.060). Although roughly 30 CD8+ CDR3 sequences were shared by patients and controls, these sequences appeared highly expressed in patients and within the immunodominant clones of patients.

Profiling of TCR beta VDJ combinations and CDR3 sequences used genomic DNA as the template. An Illumina HiSeq 2000 was the platform used for TCR repertoire sequencing. Under the source paper's analysis protocol: Repertoire assessment relied on Simpson's diversity index, CDR3 size and DJ length profiles, and TRBV/TRBJ rearrangement plots. The most abundant DNA sequence in the deep sequencing data was taken as the immunodominant clone. CDR3 amino acid sequences were checked for sharing across subjects and were also compared against the VDJdb database and published repertoires. TCRdb reworked the public reads: Q25 trimming with fastp, MiXCR clone assembly, productive beta chains retained. Rows merge per CDR3 protein into single entries with the most common DNA and genes. The V and J calls come from TCRdb's annotation, not from the publication. For this sample the table gives approximately 98,000 distinct CDR3 sequences, of which about 66% were detected only once. The top ten constitute more than 55% of the sample.

Sequencing input: sorted CD4+, CD8+, or CD8+CD57+ T cells (not recorded which) from PBMCs. This receptor was taken from a human donor with aplastic anemia. Rearrangement joined TRBV7-6 to TRBJ1-1, with the D gene uncertain. Here the CDR3 is given as CASSPLAMNTEAFF. The DNA is TGTGCCAGCAGCCCCTTAGCAATGAACACTGAAGCTTTCTTT.